Following are 16 T cell receptor beta chains from one sample sequenced in a study of T cells in Graves' hyperthyroidism and ophthalmopathy. Amplification of TCR beta CDR3 regions was performed using RNA transcripts as template. The HTBI primer set drove a first-round RT-PCR of the TCR CDR3. One entry per CDR3 protein, called by TCRdb with MiXCR from the multiplex PCR reads. The sample records 360,000 or so distinct CDR3 sequences, around 18% being singletons. Sequencing was done on a sample of blood. Every receptor here comes from a middle-aged woman with Graves' ophthalmopathy.

This clonotype appeared a few times. This chain links TRBV2 with TRBJ1-2; D remains ambiguous. The germline gives CDR1 SNHLY, CDR2 FYNNEI. The CDR3 contains 12 residues. The V end lost 6 bases, the J end lost 4 bases, and 9 bases lay between the germline ends. The CDR3 loop is CASRAEGYGYTF. CDR3 sequence (DNA): TGTGCCAGCAGGGCGGAGGGCTATGGCTACACCTTC.

The chain is built from TRBV6-2 or TRBV6-3 and TRBJ1-5; D is undetermined. V was trimmed by 4 bases and J by 7 bases, leaving 17 bases between them. The germline V gene encodes CDR1 MNHEY and CDR2 SVGEGT. This CDR3 contains 15 residues. CDR3 coding DNA: TGTGCCAGCAGTTTCAACCGGGCCCCCGGGCAGCCCCAGCATTTT. It yields the protein CASSFNRAPGQPQHF.

This clonotype was seen many times. The chain links TRBV20-1 to TRBJ1-5; D unresolved. V lost 3 bases and J lost 0, with 6 bases in between. Germline V gene lookup returns CDR1 DFQATT and CDR2 SNEGSKA (reference sequence). This CDR3 contains 13 residues. The CDR3 sequence: CSARGISNQPQHF. DNA for the CDR3: TGCAGTGCTAGGGGCATTAGCAATCAGCCCCAGCATTTT.

In its sample, this clonotype was seen many times. The chain carries TRBV6-2 or TRBV6-3 and TRBJ1-5, with unresolved D. The V end was cut by 6 bases, the J end by 1 base, with 16 bases between. CDR3 length: 16 residues. The V gene's germline CDR1 is MNHEY and CDR2 SVGEGT. The CDR3 spells CASRPPGRGSNQPQHF. The CDR3 nucleotides read TGTGCCAGCAGACCCCCCGGTAGAGGAAGCAATCAGCCCCAGCATTTT.

The chain employs TRBV6-2 or TRBV6-3 and TRBJ2-7; 9 bases align to TRBD1. This CDR3 has 15 amino acids. The J segment lost 5 bases and the V segment lost 4 bases, leaving 9 bases of the junction unmatched. Germline V gene sequence: CDR1 MNHEY, CDR2 SVGEGT. The CDR3 spells CASSSAGTGHHEQYF. For the CDR3, the DNA is TGTGCCAGCAGTTCGGCCGGGACAGGGCACCACGAGCAGTACTTC.

This clonotype was observed many times. The chain couples TRBV29-1 to TRBJ2-7; tentative D call: TRBD1 (6 bases). The CDR3 extends over 16 amino acids. V was pared by 6 bases and J by 2 bases, with 23 bases between. Germline CDR1 reads SQVTM; CDR2 reads ANQGSEA. This CDR3 is CSVAPPRDRPTYEQYF. For the CDR3, the DNA is TGCAGCGTAGCTCCCCCTAGAGACAGGCCGACCTACGAGCAGTACTTC.

With respect to this clonotype: This could be a read error, since a much larger clone is one nucleotide away. The rearrangement links TRBV5-1 to TRBJ2-7; no reliable D call. The germline CDR1 and CDR2 sequences are SGHRS and YFSETQ. The CDR3 runs to 15 residues. CDR3 amino acids: CASSSIDMSSSEQYF. Written as DNA, the CDR3 is TGCGCCAGCAGCTCAATTGACATGAGCTCCTCCGAGCAGTACTTC.

Ten or more counts support this clonotype. The rearrangement uses TRBV6-1 and TRBJ1-5; TRBD1 aligns across 8 bases. CDR3 size: 19 residues. Germline assignment: CDR1 MNHNS and CDR2 SASEGT. Trimming cost V 0 bases and J 1 base; bases outside gene matches: 11. The CDR3 loop reads CASSEAWAGGFTSNQPQHF. The CDR3, as DNA: TGTGCCAGCAGTGAAGCGTGGGCAGGGGGCTTCACAAGCAATCAGCCCCAGCATTTT.

This clonotype was seen at least ten times. The chain links TRBV5-1 to TRBJ2-5, with D unresolved. The germline V gene has CDR1 SGHRS and CDR2 YFSETQ. The CDR3 is 15 residues long. The V end lost 0 bases, the J end lost 0 bases, and 9 bases lay between the germline ends. CDR3 residues: CASSLASGNQETQYF. The CDR3 DNA reads as TGCGCCAGCAGCTTGGCCTCCGGAAACCAAGAGACCCAGTACTTC.

This clonotype was recorded at least ten times. The chain joins TRBV7-2 to TRBJ1-1; possibly TRBD1 for D (5 bases). V was clipped by 5 bases and J by 1 base, with 14 bases between them. The CDR3 totals 15 residues. Looked up from germline, CDR1 is SGHTA and CDR2 is FQGNSA. CDR3 DNA: TGTGCCAGCAGCGGGCTCAGGGTGAAGAACACTGAAGCTTTCTTT. It encodes CASSGLRVKNTEAFF.

This clonotype showed up many times. The junction differs from germline at one of its ends, possibly a read error. Here the CDR3 reads CASSPGQLQHF. The CDR3 nucleotides are TGTGCCAGCAGTCCTGGACAGCTCCAGCATTTT. The chain couples TRBV6-5 to TRBJ1-5, with D possibly being TRBD1 (6 bases). CDR3 length: 11 amino acids. Germline V CDR1 and CDR2: MNHEY, SVGAGI.

This sequence joins TRBV6-1 and TRBJ2-7; D ambiguous. The germline V and J ends were trimmed by 11 bases and 2 bases, with 13 bases remaining between them. CDR1 and CDR2 (germline): MNHNS, SASEGT. The CDR3 covers 12 residues. The CDR3, as DNA: TGTGCCGCACCTTCACCAACCTACGAGCAGTACTTC. Amino acids: CAAPSPTYEQYF.

This clonotype was recorded many times. V gene TRBV6-1 combines with J gene TRBJ1-1, with D uncertain. Germline-derived CDR1 and CDR2 are MNHNS and SASEGT. V was clipped by 2 bases and J by 4 bases, with 17 bases between them. The CDR3 spans 16 residues. Written as DNA, the CDR3 is TGTGCCAGCAGTGAAATGTGGACGGGGAGGGCCACTGAAGCTTTCTTT. Encoded protein: CASSEMWTGRATEAFF.

Ten or more counts support this clonotype. The chain recombines TRBV6-5 with TRBJ2-7; D possibly corresponds to TRBD1 (6 bases). V lost 6 bases to trimming and J lost 6 bases, with 12 bases between them. Germline CDR1 MNHEY, CDR2 SVGAGI. The CDR3 spans 12 residues. The CDR3 loop is CASRIQGSEQYF. Written as DNA, the CDR3 is TGTGCCAGCAGGATACAGGGCTCCGAGCAGTACTTC.

The V call is TRBV6-2 or TRBV6-3, the J call TRBJ2-5, with a tentative D call TRBD1 (6 bases). CDR1 and CDR2 (germline): MNHEY, SVGEGT. Trimming took off 6 bases at V and 2 bases at J, with 16 bases between the two ends. The CDR3 runs to 15 residues. The CDR3 DNA reads TGTGCCAGCAGCCCGATCACAGGGCATCAAGAGACCCAGTACTTC. Its translation is CASSPITGHQETQYF.

This clonotype was counted between two and nine times. The gene calls are TRBV18 and TRBJ2-7; weak D call: TRBD1 (6 bases). The CDR3 extends over 15 amino acids. Trimming shortened V by 4 bases and J by 2 bases, and 15 bases separated the two germline ends. The V gene's germline CDR1 is KGHSH and CDR2 LQKENI. CDR3 sequence (DNA): TGTGCCAGCTCACTCACCGGGACAAAAGCCTACGAGCAGTACTTC. Translated: CASSLTGTKAYEQYF.